These 9 T cell receptor beta chains were all obtained from the same sample, sequenced in a study of high-grade serous ovarian cancer treatment subgroups. The repertoire was sequenced with immunoSEQ multiplex PCR; TCRdb's copy has only in-frame clones and lacks some. The sample holds 10,000 to 12,000 clones, about four fifths seen once. The tumor samples were collected prior to definitive surgery or chemotherapy. Sequenced sample: tumor tissue. The source is a human donor with high-grade serous ovarian cancer.

This rearrangement joins TRBV27 to TRBJ2-2; D is possibly TRBD2 (6 bases). The V gene's germline CDR1 is MNHEY and CDR2 SMNVEV (reference sequence). Deletions cut 7 bases from V and 6 bases from J, with 18 bases between. The CDR3 consists of 15 residues. Written as DNA, the CDR3 is TGTGCCAGCAACACCGGGACTGGGGCACCCGGGGAGCTGTTTTTT. It is translated as CASNTGTGAPGELFF.

The V and J genes are TRBV29-1 and TRBJ1-3, with D unclear. The V and J ends lost 6 bases and 0 bases respectively, with 9 bases between them. Germline CDR1 reads SQVTM; CDR2 reads ANQGSEA. CDR3 length: 13 amino acids. The CDR3 bases are TGCAGCGTCACCCGGGGCTCTGGAAACACCATATATTTT. This translates into CSVTRGSGNTIYF. The full variable domain, its missing parts supplied by reference TRBV29-1 and TRBJ1-3, is SAVISQKPSRDICQRGTSLTIQCQVDSQVTMMFWYRQQPGQSLTLIATANQGSEATYESGFVIDKFPISRPNLTFSTLTVSNMSPEDSSIYLCSVTRGSGNTIYFGEGSWLTVV.

V usage is TRBV6-1 and J usage is TRBJ2-1; D may be TRBD1 or TRBD2 (5 bases each). The CDR3 contains 14 residues. The germline V gene encodes CDR1 MNHNS and CDR2 SASEGT. Trimming took 2 bases from V and 9 from J, leaving 14 bases between them. The CDR3 sequence is CASSERGVRAEQFF. The CDR3 DNA sequence: TGTGCCAGCAGTGAACGAGGGGTGAGGGCTGAGCAGTTCTTC.

CDR3 loop: CASKSQGQKNQPQHF. The CDR3 DNA sequence: TGTGCCAGCAAAAGCCAAGGACAAAAAAATCAGCCCCAGCATTTT. The genes are TRBV2 and TRBJ1-5; TRBD1 might be the D (5 bases). Between the trimmed V and J ends, which lost 7 bases and 4 bases, there was a span of 17 bases. Per the germline V gene, CDR1 is SNHLY and CDR2 is FYNNEI. The CDR3 totals 15 residues.

This chain uses TRBV9 with TRBJ1-3; 9 positions match TRBD1. The CDR3 runs 15 residues. The V gene's germline CDR1 is SGDLS and CDR2 YYNGEE. J gave up 6 bases and V 0 bases, and 4 bases lay outside the gene matches. The CDR3 DNA follows: TGTGCCAGCAGCGTAGGGGGGACAGGGAAAAACACCATATATTTT. Residues: CASSVGGTGKNTIYF.

This clone was seen once. This rearrangement joins TRBV5-1 to TRBJ2-7, with TRBD1 matching 11 bases. CDR1 is SGHRS, CDR2 YFSETQ, per germline. Losses at the gene ends were 2 bases for V and 4 bases for J; bases not matched to a gene: 2. The CDR3 spans 14 residues. In nucleotides, the CDR3 is TGCGCCAGCAGCTTTGGGACAGGGGGGTACGAGCAGTACTTC. Its translation: CASSFGTGGYEQYF. Filled out from reference TRBV5-1 and TRBJ2-7, the complete variable domain reads KAGVTQTPRYLIKTRGQQVTLSCSPISGHRSVSWYQQTPGQGLQFLFEYFSETQRNKGNFPGRFSGRQFSNSRSEMNVSTLELGDSALYLCASSFGTGGYEQYFGPGTRLTVT.

This chain connects TRBV11-2 to TRBJ1-1; the D is unclear. Looked up from germline, CDR1 is SGHAT and CDR2 is FQNNGV. V lost 1 base, J lost 7 bases, and 10 bases lay in between. CDR3 size: 13 residues. The CDR3 sequence: CASSLGAGNEAFF. CDR3 nucleotide sequence: TGTGCCAGCAGCTTAGGGGCAGGAAATGAAGCTTTCTTT.

This chain uses TRBV4-2 with TRBJ2-1, with TRBD2 as a possible D gene (5 bases). The CDR3 extends over 17 amino acids. Germline V gene lookup returns CDR1 LGHNA and CDR2 YNFKEQ. Trimming shortened V by 4 bases and J by 0 bases, and 16 bases separated the two germline ends. The CDR3: CASSLSAAEDSYNEQFF. The CDR3, as DNA: TGTGCCAGCAGCCTCTCGGCGGCGGAGGACTCCTACAATGAGCAGTTCTTC.

This rearrangement joins TRBV11-2 to TRBJ2-7, with TRBD2 as a possible D gene (5 bases). Trimming pared 1 base from V and 3 bases from J, leaving 10 bases between. The CDR3 covers 14 residues. Germline loops: CDR1 SGHAT, CDR2 FQNNGV. As DNA, the CDR3 is TGTGCCAGCAGCTTAGCGGGCGGACTCTACGAGCAGTACTTC. It translates to CASSLAGGLYEQYF.